This TCR beta chain was found in a study of neurological immune-mediated disorders (dated 2019 in TCRdb). For the study in its entirety: The study compared peripheral blood TCR-beta repertoires of HTLV-I-associated myelopathy (HAM/TSP) patients, multiple sclerosis patients and healthy controls using UMI-based sequencing. The 106 TCR-beta libraries included longitudinal samples, technical triplicates and paired sorted CD4+ and CD8+ T-cell subsets alongside PBMC samples. The cohort included approximately 70 subjects: roughly 14 with HAM/TSP, some 35 with multiple sclerosis, and about 20 healthy controls. Results and caveats for the whole study, not just this receptor: The highest TCR clonal expansion was observed in HAM/TSP patients, whereas the lowest was observed in MS patients, even when compared with healthy controls. No identical CDR3 amino acid sequences were found to be shared among expanded clones across subjects, suggesting that TCR-beta repertoires were private in all groups.

This clonotype was observed a few times. Its specific antigen is unknown. No qualities accompany the bases; no much larger clone lies one base away. For the unsorted PBMC libraries, 2 million PBMCs were stored in RNAlater at -80 degrees C until RNA extraction and were used to generate the libraries. Peripheral blood was subjected to Ficoll-Hypaque density gradient centrifugation to isolate PBMCs, which were then cryopreserved in liquid nitrogen. cDNA was synthesized by template-switch 5'RACE using a primer carrying a 10-nucleotide random unique molecular identifier by which each TCR transcript was tagged. Over 170 million TCR-beta sequences, covering 15-18 subjects, were produced in each sequencing run. Total RNA was extracted with the RNeasy kit. The KAPA Real-time Library Amplification kit was used to amplify TCR-beta VDJ regions with primers targeting the TCR constant region and the 5'RACE anchor. Sample indexes and Illumina adaptors were added in a first PCR, after which library yield was increased in a second PCR. The roughly 650 bp TCR product was size-selected on a 2% E-gel SizeSelection system after Ampure bead purification. Library quality was checked on a Bioanalyzer, concentration was measured with Qubit, and libraries were quantified with the Kapa Library Quantification kit before pooling. An Illumina HiSeq 2500 was used to sequence the libraries paired-end at 2 x 150 bp. To increase sequence diversity, about 23-30% phiX was spiked into each library pool. The paper's processing steps were these. Quality-filtered reads were processed with the UMI-based MiGEC pipeline, which removed over 75% of raw TCR sequences during error correction. VDJ genes were aligned to IMGT germline references, and each clonotype was defined by a unique CDR3 amino acid sequence together with V-J genes. Clonal expansion, Shannon diversity, and CDR3 relatedness (CalcPairwiseDistances, ClusterSamples) were evaluated with VDJtools, and phylogenetic trees were built with CLCbio workbench. Using coefficient-of-variation modelling across technical triplicates, the study counted a clone as expanded if it had at least 8 unique UMIs. TCRdb trimmed the raw reads at Q25, called clones with MiXCR and kept productive beta chains. Identical CDR3 proteins give one entry, which carries the most common genes and DNA. These V and J calls derive from TCRdb rather than the authors' analysis. The sample table holds 36,000 or so distinct CDR3 sequences, of which 10% were seen once. The top ten clonotypes cover roughly 7% of the sample.

The CDR3, cysteine through phenylalanine, is 14 amino acids long. Kept here is only the CDR3 DNA, which spans 42 bases and is read in frame from base 1. For CDR1 and CDR2, the germline V gene (reference sequence) lists DFQATT and SNEGSKA. The specimen was PBMCs. The chain couples TRBV20-1 to TRBJ2-3; TRBD2 could be the D gene, as 6 bases match. This receptor was identified in a woman in her twenties or thirties with HTLV-1-associated myelopathy (HAM/TSP). Read as DNA, the sequence is TGCTGCTTCTGGGGCGGGGCAAGCACAGATACGCAGTATTTT. This sequence encodes CCFWGGASTDTQYF.